One T cell receptor beta chain is described in this entry. Which antigen it targets is not known. No much larger clone exists at a distance of one base, and base qualities are not known. This sample is drawn from a study of immune cell composition in non-small cell lung cancer (dated by TCRdb to 2016 to 2017). For the study in its entirety: Histologic subtype was assigned using H&E plus p63, CK5, Napsin A and TTF-1 immunohistochemistry, mainly lung adenocarcinoma or squamous cell carcinoma. The subtype comparisons left out a handful of tumour specimens with TCR-beta data because those specimens were rare histological subtypes. TCR-beta sequencing (Adaptive Biotechnologies) was performed on 33 to 40 paired NSCLC tumour and non-adjacent lung specimens plus 26 tumour-only specimens. Supplementary cohort #1 consisted of some eleven lung adenocarcinoma cases with paired tumour/lung TCR-beta sequencing and with TIL populations generated to assess tumour reactivity.

Non-adjacent lung tissue from the same patient, taken as far from the tumour as possible and at least 3 cm away, was used for the normal lung samples. Frozen aliquots of unsorted single-cell suspensions were used for genomic DNA extraction with the QIAamp DNA kit. Tissues arrived within 2 hours of resection and were immediately processed into single-cell suspensions. Tissue was mechanically dissociated and enzymatically digested with DNase I, collagenase I and hyaluronidase for 25 to 30 minutes at 37 °C, then filtered and RBC-lysed. Taken from the germline V gene, the CDR1 and CDR2 loops are SGDLS and YYNGEE. The CDR3 has 15 amino acids, counting the end cysteine and phenylalanine. Just CDR3 DNA is preserved here, 45 bases in frame from base 1. The germline V end is reduced by 0 bases and the J end by 7 bases; junction bases left unmatched: 4. A two-step multiplex PCR amplified TCR-beta CDR3 regions from genomic DNA, and the second step of the PCR added Illumina-compatible adaptors. As a commercial immunoSEQ service, TCR-beta immunosequencing was carried out on an Illumina platform. The source study handled its data this way. Two measures summarised the repertoires: productive clonality, and Top 10 Clones, meaning the percentage of T-cell templates coming from the ten most frequent sequences. Productive clonality ranged from 0 to 1, with 1 indicating a monoclonal population. Using log10 scatter plots, tumour-associated clones were identified as sequences that made up at least 0.1% of tumour T-cell templates yet were absent from the matched non-adjacent lung. Student's t-tests were used for two-group comparisons, ANOVA was used for stages, and linear regression was used for relationships, with analyses conducted in GraphPad Prism7 and R. The immuneACCESS repertoire file appears here via TCRdb, limited to in-frame rearrangements. These files lack a portion of the clones; in checked studies, under half of the deficit traces to unresolved V genes, and the cause of the others is not known. That table is the source of V, J and clone size, and D and trimming were worked out from the DNA. The sample profile shows around 6,400 clones; over 60% of them were found once. Jointly, the top ten make up roughly 5.8% of the sample.

What the work shows at the level of the full study, not this receptor alone: In 10 adenocarcinoma cases, maximal tumour-associated clone frequency correlated strongly with TIL tumour reactivity, whereas overall clonality did not. Nearly half of NSCLC cases had tumour-associated clones >0.5%, with 75% of squamous carcinomas showing such clones compared with approximately 30% of adenocarcinomas. No significant correlation was found between tumour TCR-beta clonality and smoking pack-years. The reactivity cohort contained only 10 to 11 cases, and the tumour-reactive clones were not shown to have sequences in common with the dominant in vivo tumour-associated clones.

Sequenced sample: non-adjacent lung tissue. The chain is made from TRBV9 and TRBJ2-1, and 10 junctional nucleotides match TRBD2. The sequence came from a human donor with non-small cell lung cancer. The DNA sequence reads TGTGCCAGCAGCGTAGCGTCTAGCGGGGGTAATGAGCAGTTCTTC. The encoded protein is CASSVASSGGNEQFF.